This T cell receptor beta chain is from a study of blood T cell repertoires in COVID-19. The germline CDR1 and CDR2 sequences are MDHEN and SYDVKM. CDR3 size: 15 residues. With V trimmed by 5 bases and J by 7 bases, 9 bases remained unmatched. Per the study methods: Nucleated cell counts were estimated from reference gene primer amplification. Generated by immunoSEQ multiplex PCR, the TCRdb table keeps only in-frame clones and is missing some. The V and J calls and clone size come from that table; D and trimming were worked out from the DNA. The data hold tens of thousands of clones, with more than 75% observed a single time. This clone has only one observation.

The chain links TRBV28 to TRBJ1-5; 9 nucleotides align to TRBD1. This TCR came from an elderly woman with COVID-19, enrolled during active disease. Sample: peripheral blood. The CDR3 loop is CASSPYGQGRQPQHF. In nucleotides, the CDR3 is TGTGCCAGCAGTCCATACGGACAGGGGCGCCAGCCCCAGCATTTT.